The clone carrying this T cell receptor beta chain appeared a single time. Its cognate antigen is unknown. The record originates from a study of shared clonotypes between healthy human individuals. Study findings and constraints: Against clonotypes common to all four donors, non-shared ones had lower generation probabilities.

Caucasian adults residing in Nashville, Tennessee made up all the donors. J was trimmed by 8 bases and V by 5 bases; bases with no gene match: 6. Germline V gene data show CDR1 as SEHNR and CDR2 as FQNEAQ (reference sequence). The length of the CDR3 is 14 residues. Assay: immunoSEQ multiplex PCR; the TCRdb copy retains only in-frame clones and omits some. The table has a few hundred thousand clones, about 97% seen once. Sample: naive CD4+ T cells sorted from blood. Specified subset: CD45RA+ positively selected. V gene TRBV7-9 combines with J gene TRBJ1-4, with TRBD1 identical over 9 bases. The sequence came from a young woman in good health. The CDR3 sequence is CASSTGQGFEKLFF. CDR3 in DNA: TGTGCCAGCAGCACCGGACAGGGGTTCGAAAAACTGTTTTTT.